In its sample, the clone carrying this T cell receptor beta chain was seen a few times. What it recognizes is unknown. One entry per CDR3 protein results from TCRdb running MiXCR on the reads. The sample lists 150,000 to 200,000 distinct CDR3 sequences, approximately 19% occurring once. This specimen comes from a study of T cell repertoires in cytomegalovirus infection. Whole-study context: Indications came from public TCR beta signatures; they pointed to CMV infection and to a matching HLA type. Study results and caveats: There were HLA-C-restricted CMV-specific TCR beta clonotypes dominating the ex vivo response. Individuals carrying CMV plus the relevant HLA were identified by cumulative frequency of public TCR beta families.

Trimming removed 8 bases from V and 1 base from J, with 14 bases in between. The CDR3 is 14 residues long. Material: PBMCs. The receptor was derived from a human donor in good health (CMV status not recorded). Some clones in this sample may be carry-over from other donors' samples. V gene TRBV12-3 or TRBV12-4 combines with J gene TRBJ1-1; D gene unclear. This CDR3 reads CASEGARRNTEAFF. CDR3 sequence (DNA): TGTGCCAGCGAGGGCGCTCGAAGGAACACTGAAGCTTTCTTT.